The T cell receptor beta chain described here comes from a study of early T cells in non-severe SARS-CoV-2 infection. The study, taken as a whole, reports: Using VDJdb, the matching emphasized anti-spike CD8 responses while missing private and CD4 specificities.

Germline V CDR1 and CDR2: KGHSH, LQKENI. CDR3 size: 14 residues. V lost 2 bases to trimming and J lost 1 base; unmatched junction nucleotides: 1. This clonotype appeared a few times. As yet, its antigen is unknown. cDNA molecules, individually, were tagged with unique molecular identifiers. TCRdb re-analysed the 5' RACE reads in MiXCR, keeping a single row per CDR3 protein. Among about 120,000 distinct CDR3 sequences listed, over 9.5% were seen once. This material consisted of whole blood, taken at baseline. This receptor was identified in an adult who was a healthcare worker with PCR-confirmed SARS-CoV-2 infection or an uninfected control (not recorded which). The V call is TRBV18, the J call TRBJ2-5, with 7 bases aligning to TRBD1. The CDR3 spells CASSPRTGQETQYF. In DNA form, the CDR3 reads TGTGCCAGCTCACCAAGGACAGGCCAAGAGACCCAGTACTTC.